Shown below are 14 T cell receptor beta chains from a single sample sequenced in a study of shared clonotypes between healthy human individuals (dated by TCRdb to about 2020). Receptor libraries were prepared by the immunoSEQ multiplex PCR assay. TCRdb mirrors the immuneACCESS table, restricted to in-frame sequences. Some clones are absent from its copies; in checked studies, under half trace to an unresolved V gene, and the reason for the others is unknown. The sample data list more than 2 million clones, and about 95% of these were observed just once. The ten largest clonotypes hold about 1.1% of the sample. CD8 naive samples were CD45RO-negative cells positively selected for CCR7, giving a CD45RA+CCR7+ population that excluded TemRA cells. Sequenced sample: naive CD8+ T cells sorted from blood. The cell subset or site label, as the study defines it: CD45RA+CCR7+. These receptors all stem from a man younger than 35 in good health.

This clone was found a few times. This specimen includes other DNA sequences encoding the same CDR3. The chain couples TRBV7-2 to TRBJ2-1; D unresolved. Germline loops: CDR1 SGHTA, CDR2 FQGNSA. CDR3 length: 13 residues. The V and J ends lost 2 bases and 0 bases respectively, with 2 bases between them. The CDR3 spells CASSLSSYNEQFF. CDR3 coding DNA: TGTGCCAGCAGCTTAAGCTCCTACAATGAGCAGTTCTTC.

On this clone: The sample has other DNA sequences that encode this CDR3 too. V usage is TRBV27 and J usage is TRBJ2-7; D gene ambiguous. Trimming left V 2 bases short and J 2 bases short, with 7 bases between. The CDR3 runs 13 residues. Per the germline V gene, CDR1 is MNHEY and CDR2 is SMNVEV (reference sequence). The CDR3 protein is CASSLGSTYEQYF. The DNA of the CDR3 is TGTGCCAGCAGTTTAGGCAGCACCTACGAGCAGTACTTC.

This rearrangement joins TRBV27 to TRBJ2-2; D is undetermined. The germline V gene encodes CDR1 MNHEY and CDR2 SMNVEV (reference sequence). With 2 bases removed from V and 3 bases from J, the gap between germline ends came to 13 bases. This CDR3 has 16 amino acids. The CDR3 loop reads CASSLRETGYTGELFF. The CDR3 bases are TGTGCCAGCAGTTTAAGGGAAACTGGGTACACCGGGGAGCTGTTTTTT.

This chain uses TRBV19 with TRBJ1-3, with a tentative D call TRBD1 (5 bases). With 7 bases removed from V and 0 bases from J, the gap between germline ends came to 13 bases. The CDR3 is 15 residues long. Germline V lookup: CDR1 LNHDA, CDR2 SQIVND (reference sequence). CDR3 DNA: TGTGCCAGTATCCCGGGACGGAGCTCTGGAAACACCATATATTTT. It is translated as CASIPGRSSGNTIYF.

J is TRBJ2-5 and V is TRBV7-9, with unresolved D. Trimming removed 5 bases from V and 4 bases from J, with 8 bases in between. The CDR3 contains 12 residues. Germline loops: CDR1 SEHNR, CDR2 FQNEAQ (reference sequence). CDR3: CASSATTETQYF. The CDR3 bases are TGTGCCAGCAGCGCGACGACAGAGACCCAGTACTTC.

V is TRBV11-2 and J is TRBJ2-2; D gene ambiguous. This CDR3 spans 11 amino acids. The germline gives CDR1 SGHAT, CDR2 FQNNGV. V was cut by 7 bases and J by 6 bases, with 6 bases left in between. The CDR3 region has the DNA TGTGCCAGCACCACCCCCGGGGAGCTGTTTTTT. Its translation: CASTTPGELFF.

DNA of the CDR3: TGCGCCAGCAGCTTGGGGCAGGGATTCCTCTATGGCTACACCTTC. Translating it yields CASSLGQGFLYGYTF. V and J are TRBV5-1 and TRBJ1-2; D is possibly TRBD1 (5 bases). Germline V gene lookup returns CDR1 SGHRS and CDR2 YFSETQ. The CDR3 runs to 15 residues. Trimming left V 0 bases short and J 4 bases short, with 13 bases between. The complete variable domain, with remaining parts taken from reference TRBV5-1 and TRBJ1-2, reads KAGVTQTPRYLIKTRGQQVTLSCSPISGHRSVSWYQQTPGQGLQFLFEYFSETQRNKGNFPGRFSGRQFSNSRSEMNVSTLELGDSALYLCASSLGQGFLYGYTFGSGTRLTVV.

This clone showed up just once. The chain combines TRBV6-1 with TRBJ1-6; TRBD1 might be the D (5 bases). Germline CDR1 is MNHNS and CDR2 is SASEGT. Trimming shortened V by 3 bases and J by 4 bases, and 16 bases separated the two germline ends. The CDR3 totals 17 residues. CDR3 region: CASSDAKSRGYNSPLHF. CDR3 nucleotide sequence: TGTGCCAGCAGTGATGCTAAATCGAGGGGTTATAATTCACCCCTCCACTTT.

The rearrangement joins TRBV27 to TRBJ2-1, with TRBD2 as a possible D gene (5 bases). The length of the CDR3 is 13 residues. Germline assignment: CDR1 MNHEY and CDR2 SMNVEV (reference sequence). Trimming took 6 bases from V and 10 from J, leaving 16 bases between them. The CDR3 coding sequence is TGTGCCAGCAGCCTATACGAGGGCATAGAGCAGTTCTTC. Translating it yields CASSLYEGIEQFF.

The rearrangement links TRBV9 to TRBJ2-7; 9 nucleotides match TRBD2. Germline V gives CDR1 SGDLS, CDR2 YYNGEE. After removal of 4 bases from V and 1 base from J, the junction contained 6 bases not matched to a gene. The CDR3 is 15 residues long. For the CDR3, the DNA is TGTGCCAGCAGCATTAGCGGGAGTAGGTCCTACGAGCAGTACTTC. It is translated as CASSISGSRSYEQYF.

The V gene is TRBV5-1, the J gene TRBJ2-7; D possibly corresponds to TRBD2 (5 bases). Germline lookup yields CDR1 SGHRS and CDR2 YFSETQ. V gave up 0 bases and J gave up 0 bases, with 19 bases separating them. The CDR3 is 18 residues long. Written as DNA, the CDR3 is TGCGCCAGCAGCTTGGGAACGAATGACGGGGTATCCTCCTACGAGCAGTACTTC. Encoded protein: CASSLGTNDGVSSYEQYF.

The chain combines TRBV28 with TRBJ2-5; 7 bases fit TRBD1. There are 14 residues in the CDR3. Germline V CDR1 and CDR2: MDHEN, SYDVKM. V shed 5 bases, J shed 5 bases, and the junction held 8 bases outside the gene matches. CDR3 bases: TGTGCCAGCAGTCCTACAGGGGACGGGGAGACCCAGTACTTC. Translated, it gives CASSPTGDGETQYF. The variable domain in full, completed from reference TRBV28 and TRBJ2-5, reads DVKVTQSSRYLVKRTGEKVFLECVQDMDHENMFWYRQDPGLGLRLIYFSYDVKMKEKGDIPEGYSVSREKKERFSLILESASTNQTSMYLCASSPTGDGETQYFGPGTRLLVL.

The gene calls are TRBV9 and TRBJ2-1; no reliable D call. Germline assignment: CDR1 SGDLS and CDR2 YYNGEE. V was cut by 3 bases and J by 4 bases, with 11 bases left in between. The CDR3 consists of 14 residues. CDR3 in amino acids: CASSENQFYNEQFF. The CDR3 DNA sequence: TGTGCCAGCAGCGAGAACCAATTTTACAATGAGCAGTTCTTC.

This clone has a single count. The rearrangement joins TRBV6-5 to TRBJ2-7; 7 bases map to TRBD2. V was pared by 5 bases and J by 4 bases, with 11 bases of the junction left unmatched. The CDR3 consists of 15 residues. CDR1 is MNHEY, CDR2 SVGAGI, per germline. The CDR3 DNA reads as TGTGCCAGCAGTAGACCGTTAGCGGGCGAATACGAGCAGTACTTC. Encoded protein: CASSRPLAGEYEQYF.